Listed below are T cell receptor beta chains from one sample, sequenced in a study of early T cells in non-severe SARS-CoV-2 infection. A single record per CDR3 protein comes from TCRdb applying MiXCR to the 5' RACE reads. The sample contains about 89,000 distinct CDR3 sequences, 14% to 15% of which appear only once. Sequencing input: whole blood. The receptors originated from an adult who was a healthcare worker with PCR-confirmed SARS-CoV-2 infection or an uninfected control (not recorded which). Each CDR3 is given with its conserved first and last residue. The D gene is left open where the match is weak. Size tells how often a clone was seen (once, few, many) or the class of an expanded clone, and some rows leave it out.

d_gene: NA; v_gene: TRBV12-3/TRBV12-4; abundance: few; j_gene: TRBJ1-4; len: 11; CDR3aa: CASSRDEKLFF; CDR3nt: TGTGCCAGCAGTAGAGATGAAAAACTGTTTTTT
d_gene: TRBD2; v_gene: TRBV4-1; abundance: NA; j_gene: TRBJ2-5; len: 15; CDR3aa: CASTRLAGVRETQYF; CDR3nt: TGCGCCAGCACTCGGCTAGCGGGGGTACGGGAGACCCAGTACTTC
d_gene: TRBD1; v_gene: TRBV5-1; abundance: NA; j_gene: TRBJ1-5; len: 15; CDR3aa: CASSWGTGIWQPQHF; CDR3nt: TGCGCCAGCAGCTGGGGGACAGGTATTTGGCAGCCCCAGCATTTT
d_gene: NA; v_gene: TRBV4-1; abundance: NA; j_gene: TRBJ2-2; len: 13; CDR3aa: CASRRTGTGELFF; CDR3nt: TGCGCCAGCAGACGCACAGGGACCGGGGAGCTGTTTTTT
d_gene: NA; v_gene: TRBV7-3; abundance: NA; j_gene: TRBJ1-6; len: 13; CDR3aa: CASSAIKNSPLHF; CDR3nt: TGTGCCAGCAGCGCAATTAAAAATTCACCCCTCCACTTT
d_gene: TRBD1; v_gene: TRBV6-2/TRBV6-3; abundance: few; j_gene: TRBJ1-2; len: 14; CDR3aa: CASSYQDRIGGYTF; CDR3nt: TGTGCCAGCAGTTACCAGGACAGGATCGGTGGCTACACCTTC
d_gene: NA; v_gene: TRBV7-2; abundance: NA; j_gene: TRBJ2-5; len: 16; CDR3aa: CASSRWAGGVLETQYF; CDR3nt: TGTGCCAGCAGCCGCTGGGCAGGGGGGGTATTAGAGACCCAGTACTTC
d_gene: NA; v_gene: TRBV3-1; abundance: many; j_gene: TRBJ2-1; len: 14; CDR3aa: CASSSTGLYNEQFF; CDR3nt: TGTGCCAGCAGCTCGACAGGTTTGTACAATGAGCAGTTCTTC
d_gene: NA; v_gene: TRBV2; abundance: NA; j_gene: TRBJ1-4; len: 14; CDR3aa: CASSDKVFNEKLFF; CDR3nt: TGTGCCAGCAGCGACAAGGTTTTTAATGAAAAACTGTTTTTT
d_gene: TRBD1; v_gene: TRBV28; abundance: few; j_gene: TRBJ1-2; len: 12; CDR3aa: CAGGQGFYGYTF; CDR3nt: TGTGCCGGGGGACAGGGATTCTATGGCTACACCTTC
d_gene: TRBD1; v_gene: TRBV24-1; abundance: many; j_gene: TRBJ1-2; len: 15; CDR3aa: CATSDPGTGMYGYTF; CDR3nt: TGTGCCACCAGTGATCCCGGGACAGGGATGTATGGCTACACCTTC
d_gene: TRBD1; v_gene: TRBV20-1; abundance: NA; j_gene: TRBJ1-1; len: 12; CDR3aa: CSLTGLNTEAFF; CDR3nt: TGCAGTCTGACAGGGCTGAACACTGAAGCTTTCTTT
d_gene: TRBD1; v_gene: TRBV12-3/TRBV12-4; abundance: many; j_gene: TRBJ1-2; len: 15; CDR3aa: CASTLTTGVNYGYTF; CDR3nt: TGTGCCAGCACCTTGACGACAGGGGTGAACTATGGCTACACCTTC
d_gene: TRBD2; v_gene: TRBV3-1; abundance: NA; j_gene: TRBJ2-3; len: 16; CDR3aa: CASSLEPAGGTDTQYF; CDR3nt: TGTGCCAGCAGCCTCGAGCCAGCGGGGGGGACAGATACGCAGTATTTT
d_gene: NA; v_gene: TRBV29-1; abundance: few; j_gene: TRBJ1-3; len: 13; CDR3aa: CSSGGESGNTIYF; CDR3nt: TGCAGCTCGGGGGGGGAGTCTGGAAACACCATATATTTT
d_gene: NA; v_gene: TRBV2; abundance: NA; j_gene: TRBJ2-5; len: 15; CDR3aa: CASRRGRAIKETQYF; CDR3nt: TGTGCCAGCAGGCGTGGTAGGGCAATTAAAGAGACCCAGTACTTC
d_gene: NA; v_gene: TRBV5-4; abundance: NA; j_gene: TRBJ2-4; len: 14; CDR3aa: CASSFSQISNIQYF; CDR3nt: TGTGCCAGCAGCTTTTCTCAGATCTCAAACATTCAGTACTTC
d_gene: NA; v_gene: TRBV2; abundance: few; j_gene: TRBJ2-1; len: 13; CDR3aa: CASSDRGYNEQFF; CDR3nt: TGTGCCAGCAGTGACCGGGGATACAATGAGCAGTTCTTC
d_gene: NA; v_gene: TRBV10-3; abundance: NA; j_gene: TRBJ2-1; len: 14; CDR3aa: CAISTGSSYNEQFF; CDR3nt: TGTGCCATCAGTACAGGGAGCTCCTACAATGAGCAGTTCTTC
d_gene: TRBD1; v_gene: TRBV29-1; abundance: few; j_gene: TRBJ1-1; len: 13; CDR3aa: CSVGTGKNTEAFF; CDR3nt: TGCAGCGTCGGGACAGGGAAGAACACTGAAGCTTTCTTT
d_gene: NA; v_gene: TRBV7-2; abundance: NA; j_gene: TRBJ2-3; len: 14; CDR3aa: CASSLEGWADTQYF; CDR3nt: TGTGCCAGCAGCTTAGAGGGGTGGGCAGATACGCAGTATTTT
d_gene: TRBD1; v_gene: TRBV29-1; abundance: NA; j_gene: TRBJ2-5; len: 12; CDR3aa: CSVVDRTETQYF; CDR3nt: TGCAGCGTTGTGGACAGGACGGAGACCCAGTACTTC
d_gene: TRBD1; v_gene: TRBV6-5; abundance: few; j_gene: TRBJ1-3; len: 16; CDR3aa: CASSYKTGLSGNTIYF; CDR3nt: TGTGCCAGCAGTTACAAGACAGGGCTCTCTGGAAACACCATATATTTT
d_gene: NA; v_gene: TRBV7-3; abundance: many; j_gene: TRBJ2-1; len: 14; CDR3aa: CASSLQVNYNEQFF; CDR3nt: TGTGCCAGCAGCTTGCAGGTAAACTACAATGAGCAGTTCTTC
d_gene: NA; v_gene: TRBV24-1; abundance: NA; j_gene: TRBJ1-4; len: 13; CDR3aa: CATSAVNNEKLFF; CDR3nt: TGTGCCACCAGTGCGGTAAATAATGAAAAACTGTTTTTT
d_gene: TRBD1; v_gene: TRBV5-4; abundance: few; j_gene: TRBJ1-2; len: 16; CDR3aa: CASSPGQGIRGYGYTF; CDR3nt: TGTGCCAGCAGCCCGGGACAGGGTATTAGGGGTTATGGCTACACCTTC
d_gene: TRBD2; v_gene: TRBV7-8; abundance: NA; j_gene: TRBJ2-1; len: 16; CDR3aa: CASSSTAGGILNEQFF; CDR3nt: TGTGCCAGCAGCTCCACAGCGGGGGGGATATTAAATGAGCAGTTCTTC
d_gene: NA; v_gene: TRBV10-3; abundance: NA; j_gene: TRBJ2-2; len: 17; CDR3aa: CAITQRGFDINTGELFF; CDR3nt: TGTGCCATCACCCAGAGGGGGTTCGATATCAACACCGGGGAGCTGTTTTTT
d_gene: TRBD2; v_gene: TRBV2; abundance: many; j_gene: TRBJ2-3; len: 17; CDR3aa: CASSKAGGPFATDTQYF; CDR3nt: TGTGCCAGCAGCAAAGCGGGGGGGCCATTTGCAACAGATACGCAGTATTTT
d_gene: NA; v_gene: TRBV7-6; abundance: NA; j_gene: TRBJ2-2; len: 19; CDR3aa: CASSFRGPGGGQNTGELFF; CDR3nt: TGTGCCAGCAGCTTCAGGGGTCCCGGCGGGGGCCAAAACACCGGGGAGCTGTTTTTT
d_gene: TRBD2; v_gene: TRBV6-2/TRBV6-3; abundance: few; j_gene: TRBJ2-1; len: 17; CDR3aa: CASSEGASGGFYNEQFF; CDR3nt: TGTGCCAGCAGTGAGGGAGCTAGCGGGGGCTTCTACAATGAGCAGTTCTTC
d_gene: TRBD1; v_gene: TRBV27; abundance: many; j_gene: TRBJ2-5; len: 20; CDR3aa: CASSSLNTILPGQGFETQYF; CDR3nt: TGTGCCAGCAGTTCCTTGAATACAATCCTACCGGGACAGGGGTTCGAGACCCAGTACTTC
d_gene: NA; v_gene: TRBV12-3/TRBV12-4; abundance: few; j_gene: TRBJ2-3; len: 16; CDR3aa: CASSFAAGIATDTQYF; CDR3nt: TGTGCCAGCAGTTTTGCTGCGGGAATAGCTACAGATACGCAGTATTTT
d_gene: NA; v_gene: TRBV7-6; abundance: few; j_gene: TRBJ2-1; len: 15; CDR3aa: CASSIDRSSYNEQFF; CDR3nt: TGTGCCAGCAGCATTGACAGGAGCTCCTACAATGAGCAGTTCTTC
d_gene: NA; v_gene: TRBV29-1; abundance: few; j_gene: TRBJ2-3; len: 15; CDR3aa: CSVEAFVGGRDTQYF; CDR3nt: TGCAGCGTTGAAGCTTTCGTAGGGGGAAGAGATACGCAGTATTTT
d_gene: TRBD2; v_gene: TRBV24-1; abundance: many; j_gene: TRBJ2-2; len: 17; CDR3aa: CATSDRTSGGAPGELFF; CDR3nt: TGTGCCACCAGTGATCGTACTAGCGGGGGGGCCCCCGGGGAGCTGTTTTTT
d_gene: NA; v_gene: TRBV2; abundance: NA; j_gene: TRBJ2-3; len: 13; CDR3aa: CATFDSLTDTQYF; CDR3nt: TGTGCCACCTTTGACTCCCTCACAGATACGCAGTATTTT
d_gene: TRBD1; v_gene: TRBV29-1; abundance: few; j_gene: TRBJ2-1; len: 14; CDR3aa: CSVEGTGQGNEQFF; CDR3nt: TGCAGCGTTGAGGGGACCGGACAGGGGAATGAGCAGTTCTTC
d_gene: TRBD1; v_gene: TRBV2; abundance: few; j_gene: TRBJ1-6; len: 16; CDR3aa: CASKNFLQGDNSPLHF; CDR3nt: TGTGCCAGCAAGAATTTTCTACAGGGGGATAATTCACCCCTCCACTTT
d_gene: NA; v_gene: TRBV3-1; abundance: few; j_gene: TRBJ2-6; len: 15; CDR3aa: CASTHRGSGSNVLTF; CDR3nt: TGTGCCAGCACGCATAGGGGTTCAGGGTCCAACGTCCTGACTTTC
d_gene: NA; v_gene: TRBV19; abundance: many; j_gene: TRBJ2-3; len: 15; CDR3aa: CASSDPRNFTDTQYF; CDR3nt: TGTGCCAGTAGTGACCCCAGGAACTTCACAGATACGCAGTATTTT
d_gene: NA; v_gene: TRBV3-1; abundance: NA; j_gene: TRBJ2-4; len: 14; CDR3aa: CASSRGRGENIQYF; CDR3nt: TGTGCCAGCAGCCGAGGTAGGGGGGAAAACATTCAGTACTTC
d_gene: TRBD2; v_gene: TRBV4-2; abundance: NA; j_gene: TRBJ2-5; len: 18; CDR3aa: CASSQTVGLAGGRETQYF; CDR3nt: TGTGCCAGCAGCCAAACCGTCGGACTAGCGGGGGGGCGAGAGACCCAGTACTTC
d_gene: TRBD1; v_gene: TRBV27; abundance: NA; j_gene: TRBJ1-2; len: 14; CDR3aa: CASSLTGVVNGYTF; CDR3nt: TGTGCCAGCAGTTTAACAGGGGTGGTTAATGGCTACACCTTC
d_gene: NA; v_gene: TRBV6-5; abundance: few; j_gene: TRBJ1-6; len: 15; CDR3aa: CASSYLDRAGSPLHF; CDR3nt: TGTGCCAGCAGTTACTTAGACAGAGCCGGTTCACCCCTCCACTTT
d_gene: NA; v_gene: TRBV6-6; abundance: many; j_gene: TRBJ1-1; len: 14; CDR3aa: CASTSRQGYTEAFF; CDR3nt: TGTGCCAGCACCTCGCGTCAGGGGTACACTGAAGCTTTCTTT
d_gene: NA; v_gene: TRBV5-1; abundance: many; j_gene: TRBJ2-5; len: 14; CDR3aa: CASSPGGWQETQYF; CDR3nt: TGCGCCAGCAGTCCAGGCGGGTGGCAAGAGACCCAGTACTTC
d_gene: NA; v_gene: TRBV18; abundance: many; j_gene: TRBJ1-2; len: 13; CDR3aa: CASSPDLSYGYTF; CDR3nt: TGTGCCAGCTCACCAGATTTAAGCTATGGCTACACCTTC
d_gene: NA; v_gene: TRBV5-4; abundance: few; j_gene: TRBJ1-2; len: 16; CDR3aa: CASSPNPGALSYGYTF; CDR3nt: TGTGCCAGCAGCCCGAACCCAGGAGCTCTCTCCTATGGCTACACCTTC
d_gene: NA; v_gene: TRBV7-8; abundance: NA; j_gene: TRBJ2-3; len: 14; CDR3aa: CASSLNYLTDTQYF; CDR3nt: TGTGCCAGCAGCTTAAATTACCTCACAGATACGCAGTATTTT
d_gene: TRBD2; v_gene: TRBV9; abundance: few; j_gene: TRBJ2-1; len: 17; CDR3aa: CASSVGVAGTSRDEQFF; CDR3nt: TGTGCCAGCAGCGTAGGGGTAGCGGGGACCTCTAGGGATGAGCAGTTCTTC
d_gene: NA; v_gene: TRBV24-1; abundance: NA; j_gene: TRBJ2-2; len: 13; CDR3aa: CATSELYTGELFF; CDR3nt: TGTGCCACCAGTGAACTCTACACCGGGGAGCTGTTTTTT
d_gene: TRBD2; v_gene: TRBV12-3/TRBV12-4; abundance: few; j_gene: TRBJ2-4; len: 15; CDR3aa: CASGLAGVLKNIQYF; CDR3nt: TGTGCCAGCGGCTTAGCGGGGGTACTCAAAAACATTCAGTACTTC
d_gene: NA; v_gene: TRBV30; abundance: few; j_gene: TRBJ1-1; len: 13; CDR3aa: CAWKAGMNTEAFF; CDR3nt: TGTGCCTGGAAGGCAGGGATGAACACTGAAGCTTTCTTT
d_gene: TRBD1; v_gene: TRBV6-2/TRBV6-3; abundance: few; j_gene: TRBJ1-1; len: 14; CDR3aa: CASNNGQGGLGAFF; CDR3nt: TGTGCCAGCAACAACGGACAGGGCGGGCTCGGAGCTTTCTTT